This T cell receptor (beta chain) was profiled in a study of identical twins. Findings and limits, study-wide: Abundant beta clonotypes from cord blood bore fewer insertions; memory repertoires lacked this pattern.

Template switching supplied a universal primer site; unique molecular identifiers were carried on the cDNA. TCRdb reprocessed the 5' RACE reads with MiXCR, giving one entry per CDR3 protein. The repertoire holds about 900,000 distinct CDR3 sequences, with around 12% as singletons. As for this clonotype: What it recognizes is unknown.

The CDR3 has 15 residues. V shed 0 bases and J 3 bases; nucleotides not matched to a gene: 4. Germline CDR1 is DFQATT and CDR2 is SNEGSKA (reference sequence). This sample also appeared in a second study, on yellow fever vaccine responses in identical twins.

The TCR comes from a woman under 30 in good health. The V gene is TRBV20-1, the J gene TRBJ2-2; 7 nucleotides match TRBD1. Sequencing was done on a sample of PBMCs. The CDR3 DNA is TGCAGTGCTAGAGATTTCACAGGGGACACCGGGGAGCTGTTTTTT. It is translated as CSARDFTGDTGELFF.